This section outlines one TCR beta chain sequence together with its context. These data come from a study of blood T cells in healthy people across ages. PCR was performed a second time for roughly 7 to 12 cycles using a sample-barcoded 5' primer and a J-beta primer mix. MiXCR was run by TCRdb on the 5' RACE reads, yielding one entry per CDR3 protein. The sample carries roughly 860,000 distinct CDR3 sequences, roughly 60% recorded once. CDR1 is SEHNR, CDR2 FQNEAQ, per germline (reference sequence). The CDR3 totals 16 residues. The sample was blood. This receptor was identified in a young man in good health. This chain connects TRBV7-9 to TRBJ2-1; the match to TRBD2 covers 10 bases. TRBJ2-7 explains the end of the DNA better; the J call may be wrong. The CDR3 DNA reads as TGTGCCAGCAGCTTCACAACTAGCGGGGAATACAATGAGCAGTACTTC. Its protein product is CASSFTTSGEYNEQYF.